These 8 T cell receptor beta chains were sequenced from one sample in a study of blood T cell repertoires in COVID-19. The method was immunoSEQ multiplex PCR; TCRdb's version includes in-frame clones alone and lacks a portion of them. Of just over 300,000 clones in the sample, about 88% were seen once. Sequenced sample: PBMCs or T cells enriched from blood (not recorded which). The receptors were sampled from a woman in her forties who had recovered from COVID-19.

The rearrangement joins TRBV11-3 to TRBJ2-5, with 8 bases that match TRBD2. Germline lookup yields CDR1 SGHNT and CDR2 YENEEA. There are 15 residues in the CDR3. V trimming: 5 bases; J trimming: 2 bases; junction bases outside the gene matches: 7. The CDR3 sequence is CASSRRLAKQETQYF. The CDR3 nucleotides read TGTGCCAGCAGCCGAAGACTAGCGAAGCAAGAGACCCAGTACTTC.

This chain connects TRBV11-2 to TRBJ2-1; D ambiguous. V gave up 2 bases and J gave up 0 bases, with 8 bases separating them. The CDR3 has 15 residues. CDR1 is SGHAT and CDR2 is FQNNGV in the germline V gene. CDR3 amino acids: CASSLTPSSYNEQFF. In DNA, the CDR3 is TGTGCCAGCAGCTTAACTCCAAGCTCCTACAATGAGCAGTTCTTC.

The chain recombines TRBV6-5 with TRBJ1-2, with 10 bases that match TRBD1. V shed 6 bases and J 9 bases; nucleotides not matched to a gene: 7. The CDR3 totals 13 residues. From germline, CDR1 is MNHEY and CDR2 SVGAGI. The CDR3 here is CASRTPGQGRYTF. DNA of the CDR3: TGTGCCAGCAGGACACCGGGACAGGGGCGCTACACCTTC.

This clone was recorded once. V gene TRBV11-1 combines with J gene TRBJ2-1; TRBD1 matches 8 bases. Germline CDR1 reads SGHAT; CDR2 reads FQDESV (reference sequence). The V and J ends lost 5 bases and 2 bases, in that order; junction bases with no gene match: 5. This CDR3 is 15 amino acids long. This chain's CDR3 is CASSLRQGTYNEQFF. DNA of the CDR3: TGTGCCAGCAGCCTACGACAGGGGACCTACAATGAGCAGTTCTTC.

The V gene is TRBV28, the J gene TRBJ1-2; a possible D gene is TRBD1 (6 bases). Germline V gene data show CDR1 as MDHEN and CDR2 as SYDVKM. The CDR3 covers 15 residues. Trimming cost V 6 bases and J 5 bases, with 19 bases left between them. The CDR3 nucleotides are TGTGCCAGCAGACTTGCCGCTGGGGGGGCGTATGGCTACACCTTC. Protein: CASRLAAGGAYGYTF.

This chain joins TRBV21-1 and TRBJ2-1; whether TRBD1, the table's D call, matches the DNA was not checked. TRBV21-1 is noted as a pseudogene. The CDR3 runs 18 residues. CDR3 sequence reads: CASSKVRDRESSYNEQFF. DNA for the CDR3: TGTGCCAGCAGCAAAGTCCGGGACAGGGAAAGCTCCTACAATGAGCAGTTCTTC.

DNA of the CDR3: TGTGCCAGCAGTGGAACTACCTTAGGGCGGGGCCTATCCTACGAGCAGTACTTC. This codes for CASSGTTLGRGLSYEQYF. V and J are TRBV6-1 and TRBJ2-7; D perhaps matches TRBD2 (6 bases). The CDR3 runs to 18 residues. The V end lost 4 bases, the J end lost 1 base, and 23 bases lay between the germline ends. Germline CDR1 is MNHNS and CDR2 is SASEGT.

The gene calls are TRBV7-9 and TRBJ2-1; TRBD2 might be the D (5 bases). Trimming took off 3 bases at V and 3 bases at J, with 15 bases between the two ends. The germline V gene encodes CDR1 SEHNR and CDR2 FQNEAQ (reference sequence). This CDR3 contains 16 residues. As DNA, the CDR3 is TGTGCCAGCAGCTTGGATCCGGGGAATCTCTACAATGAGCAGTTCTTC. It specifies CASSLDPGNLYNEQFF.